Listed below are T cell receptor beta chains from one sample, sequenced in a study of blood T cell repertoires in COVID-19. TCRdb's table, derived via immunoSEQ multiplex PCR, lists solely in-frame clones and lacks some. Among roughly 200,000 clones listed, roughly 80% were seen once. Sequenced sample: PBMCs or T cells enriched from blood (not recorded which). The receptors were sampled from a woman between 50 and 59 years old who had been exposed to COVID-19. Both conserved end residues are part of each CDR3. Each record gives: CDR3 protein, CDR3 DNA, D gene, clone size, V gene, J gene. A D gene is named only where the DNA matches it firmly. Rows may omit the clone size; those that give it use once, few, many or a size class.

CDR3: CASSRSGRRSRNTIYF
DNA: TGTGCCAGCAGCCGAAGCGGTAGGAGGAGTAGAAACACCATATATTTT
D: -
size: -
V: TRBV3-1/TRBV3-2
J: TRBJ1-3

CDR3: CASSPSGLGETQYF
DNA: TGTGCCAGCAGCCCTTCGGGACTAGGAGAGACCCAGTACTTC
D: TRBD2
size: -
V: TRBV3-1/TRBV3-2
J: TRBJ2-5

CDR3: CASSLQGNTEAFF
DNA: TGTGCCAGCAGTCTACAGGGTAACACTGAAGCTTTCTTT
D: -
size: -
V: TRBV11-2
J: TRBJ1-1

CDR3: CASSLGGSSYEQYF
DNA: TGCGCCAGCAGTCTCGGGGGTAGCTCCTACGAGCAGTACTTC
D: -
size: -
V: TRBV10-2
J: TRBJ2-7

CDR3: CATSQGNTEAFF
DNA: TGTGCCACCTCTCAGGGAAACACTGAAGCTTTCTTT
D: -
size: -
V: TRBV12-3/TRBV12-4
J: TRBJ1-1

CDR3: CASSGGTRETQYF
DNA: TGTGCCAGCAGCGGCGGGACTAGGGAGACCCAGTACTTC
D: TRBD2
size: -
V: TRBV2
J: TRBJ2-5

CDR3: CATVDRASYEQYF
DNA: TGTGCCACCGTGGACAGGGCATCCTACGAGCAGTACTTC
D: TRBD1
size: -
V: TRBV28
J: TRBJ2-7

CDR3: CASSSDTTNYGYTF
DNA: TGTGCCAGCAGTTCGGACACAACAAACTATGGCTACACCTTC
D: -
size: -
V: TRBV28
J: TRBJ1-2

CDR3: CASSLERTGATGELFF
DNA: TGTGCCAGCAGCCTAGAACGGACAGGGGCGACCGGGGAGCTGTTTTTT
D: TRBD1
size: once
V: TRBV7-9
J: TRBJ2-2

CDR3: CSVRRTEAFF
DNA: TGCAGCGTTCGTCGGACTGAAGCTTTCTTT
D: -
size: -
V: TRBV29-1
J: TRBJ1-1

CDR3: CASREGVMNSPLHF
DNA: TGTGCCAGCAGAGAGGGGGTAATGAATTCACCCCTCCACTTT
D: -
size: -
V: TRBV28
J: TRBJ1-6

CDR3: CASSQEAGARGTQYF
DNA: TGTGCCAGCAGCCAAGAGGCTGGGGCTCGAGGGACCCAGTACTTC
D: -
size: -
V: TRBV3-1/TRBV3-2
J: TRBJ2-5

CDR3: CASGTGVVAFF
DNA: TGTGCCAGCGGGACAGGGGTGGTAGCTTTCTTT
D: TRBD1
size: -
V: TRBV19
J: TRBJ1-1

CDR3: CASSQDQGGLSLSYTF
DNA: TGTGCCAGCAGCCAAGATCAAGGAGGGCTCTCACTTAGCTACACCTTC
D: -
size: -
V: TRBV3-1/TRBV3-2
J: TRBJ1-2

CDR3: CASRGQGYGYTF
DNA: TGTGCCAGCAGGGGACAGGGCTATGGCTACACCTTC
D: TRBD1
size: -
V: TRBV6-5
J: TRBJ1-2

CDR3: CASSIESISREQFF
DNA: TGTGCCAGTAGTATAGAGTCGATTTCGCGTGAGCAGTTCTTC
D: -
size: -
V: TRBV19
J: TRBJ2-1

CDR3: CASSLGDWGLEGGYEQFF
DNA: TGTGCCAGCAGCTTAGGCGATTGGGGACTAGAGGGGGGCTATGAGCAGTTCTTC
D: TRBD2
size: -
V: TRBV11-2
J: TRBJ2-1

CDR3: CATRGANTGELFF
DNA: TGTGCCACAAGGGGCGCGAACACCGGGGAGCTGTTTTTT
D: -
size: once
V: TRBV6-5
J: TRBJ2-2

CDR3: CASSLEQGYGYTF
DNA: TGCGCCAGCAGCTTAGAGCAGGGGTATGGCTACACCTTC
D: -
size: -
V: TRBV5-1
J: TRBJ1-2

CDR3: CASSPQQGVNTEAFF
DNA: TGTGCCAGCTCACCACAGCAGGGGGTGAACACTGAAGCTTTCTTT
D: TRBD1
size: -
V: TRBV18
J: TRBJ1-1

CDR3: CASSPRGERQEGPQHF
DNA: TGTGCCAGCAGCCCCCGGGGCGAGCGGCAGGAGGGGCCCCAGCATTTT
D: -
size: few
V: TRBV5-5
J: TRBJ1-5

CDR3: CASSSAGPTYNEQFF
DNA: TGTGCCAGCAGCTCAGCGGGGCCGACCTACAATGAGCAGTTCTTC
D: TRBD2
size: once
V: TRBV5-6
J: TRBJ2-1

CDR3: CASIPPGGAGTEAFF
DNA: TGTGCCAGCATCCCTCCGGGGGGCGCGGGGACTGAAGCTTTCTTT
D: -
size: -
V: TRBV28
J: TRBJ1-1

CDR3: CASSTAGTGGEAFF
DNA: TGTGCCAGCAGCACCGCCGGGACAGGGGGTGAAGCTTTCTTT
D: TRBD1
size: -
V: TRBV7-9
J: TRBJ1-1

CDR3: CASSPPGQGPYNEQFF
DNA: TGTGCCAGCAGCCCCCCGGGACAGGGTCCTTACAATGAGCAGTTCTTC
D: TRBD1
size: -
V: TRBV2
J: TRBJ2-1

CDR3: CAISESGQEETQYF
DNA: TGTGCCATCAGTGAGTCCGGACAGGAAGAGACCCAGTACTTC
D: TRBD1
size: -
V: TRBV10-3
J: TRBJ2-5

CDR3: CASGLGGANNEQFF
DNA: TGTGCTAGTGGTTTGGGGGGCGCGAACAATGAGCAGTTCTTC
D: -
size: -
V: TRBV12-5
J: TRBJ2-1

CDR3: CATGTGLRGGYNEQFF
DNA: TGTGCCACCGGGACTGGCCTTAGGGGTGGCTACAATGAGCAGTTCTTC
D: -
size: -
V: TRBV3-1/TRBV3-2
J: TRBJ2-1

CDR3: CASSLIRGGRREQFF
DNA: TGTGCCAGCAGCTTAATTCGCGGGGGTAGGAGGGAGCAGTTCTTC
D: TRBD2
size: -
V: TRBV11-2
J: TRBJ2-1

CDR3: CASRSLARETQYF
DNA: TGCGCCAGCAGGAGCCTAGCTCGAGAGACCCAGTACTTC
D: -
size: -
V: TRBV5-1
J: TRBJ2-5

CDR3: CASSLSQGWYEQYF
DNA: TGTGCCAGCAGCTTGAGTCAGGGCTGGTACGAGCAGTACTTC
D: -
size: -
V: TRBV5-5
J: TRBJ2-7

CDR3: CSATSTGELFF
DNA: TGCAGTGCTACATCCACCGGGGAGCTGTTTTTT
D: -
size: -
V: TRBV20-1
J: TRBJ2-2

CDR3: CASSEGQGDRYEQYF
DNA: TGTGCCAGCAGTGAGGGGCAGGGGGACCGTTACGAGCAGTACTTC
D: TRBD1
size: -
V: TRBV6-1
J: TRBJ2-7

CDR3: CASSSRGKGNTEAFF
DNA: TGTGCCAGCAGTTCACGGGGGAAGGGGAACACTGAAGCTTTCTTT
D: -
size: -
V: TRBV13
J: TRBJ1-1

CDR3: CASSNSPGLACDEQYF
DNA: TGTGCCAGCAGCAACTCACCGGGACTAGCCTGCGACGAGCAGTACTTC
D: -
size: -
V: TRBV21-1
J: TRBJ2-7

CDR3: CASSEVFGWGRISNQPQHF
DNA: TGTGCCAGCAGTGAAGTTTTTGGGTGGGGCAGGATTAGCAATCAGCCCCAGCATTTT
D: -
size: -
V: TRBV2
J: TRBJ1-5

CDR3: CSVRRVAGTEAFF
DNA: TGCAGCGTTAGAAGAGTTGCGGGCACTGAAGCTTTCTTT
D: -
size: -
V: TRBV29-1
J: TRBJ1-1

CDR3: CATRQGPYEQYF
DNA: TGTGCCACCAGACAGGGCCCCTACGAGCAGTACTTC
D: TRBD1
size: once
V: TRBV25-1
J: TRBJ2-7

CDR3: CASSPTGTVPIF
DNA: TGTGCCAGCAGTCCAACAGGGACGGTACCAATTTTC
D: -
size: -
V: TRBV6-2/TRBV6-3
J: TRBJ2-4

CDR3: CASSFRLAGGYNEQFF
DNA: TGTGCCAGCAGCTTTCGACTAGCGGGGGGGTACAATGAGCAGTTCTTC
D: TRBD2
size: -
V: TRBV5-4
J: TRBJ2-1

CDR3: CASSLQGQRDYGYTF
DNA: TGTGCCAGCAGCTTACAGGGTCAGCGGGACTATGGCTACACCTTC
D: -
size: -
V: TRBV11-2
J: TRBJ1-2

CDR3: CASSQDRGAEKLFF
DNA: TGTGCCAGCAGTCAGGACAGGGGTGCGGAAAAACTGTTTTTT
D: TRBD1
size: -
V: TRBV11-2
J: TRBJ1-4

CDR3: CASSPDSSGNTIYF
DNA: TGTGCCAGCAGTCCCGACAGCTCTGGAAACACCATATATTTT
D: -
size: -
V: TRBV7-2
J: TRBJ1-3

CDR3: CASSLEGHPNNEQFF
DNA: TGCGCCAGCAGCTTGGAGGGACACCCTAACAATGAGCAGTTCTTC
D: -
size: few
V: TRBV5-1
J: TRBJ2-1

CDR3: CASSDPVEVEAKNIQYF
DNA: TGCGCCAGCAGTGACCCGGTGGAGGTGGAGGCCAAAAACATTCAGTACTTC
D: -
size: -
V: TRBV10-2
J: TRBJ2-4

CDR3: CASRSQGAGANVLTF
DNA: TGTGCCAGCAGGAGTCAGGGGGCAGGGGCCAACGTCCTGACTTTC
D: TRBD1
size: -
V: TRBV6-5
J: TRBJ2-6

CDR3: CASSPQAWGDGSGANVLTF
DNA: TGTGCCAGCAGTCCTCAGGCCTGGGGAGATGGCTCTGGGGCCAACGTCCTGACTTTC
D: -
size: -
V: TRBV5-6
J: TRBJ2-6